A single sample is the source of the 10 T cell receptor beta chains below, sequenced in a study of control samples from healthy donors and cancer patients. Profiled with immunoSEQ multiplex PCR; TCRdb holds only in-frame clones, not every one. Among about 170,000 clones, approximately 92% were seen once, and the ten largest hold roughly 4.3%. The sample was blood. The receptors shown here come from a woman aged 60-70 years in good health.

The CDR3, as DNA: TGTGCCAGCAGTGTTAATCCCCTCGGGGGGAACCAAGAGACCCAGTACTTC. As protein: CASSVNPLGGNQETQYF. The chain couples TRBV2 to TRBJ2-5, with 7 bases fitting TRBD2. This CDR3 contains 17 residues. Germline CDR1 and CDR2: SNHLY and FYNNEI. Losses at the gene ends were 4 bases for V and 0 bases for J; bases not matched to a gene: 11.

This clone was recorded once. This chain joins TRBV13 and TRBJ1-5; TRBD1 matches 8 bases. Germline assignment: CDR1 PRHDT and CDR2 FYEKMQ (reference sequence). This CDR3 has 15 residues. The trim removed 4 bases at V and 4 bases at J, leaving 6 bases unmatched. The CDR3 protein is CASSSGQGGNQPQHF. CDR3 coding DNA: TGTGCCAGCAGCTCAGGACAGGGAGGTAATCAGCCCCAGCATTTT.

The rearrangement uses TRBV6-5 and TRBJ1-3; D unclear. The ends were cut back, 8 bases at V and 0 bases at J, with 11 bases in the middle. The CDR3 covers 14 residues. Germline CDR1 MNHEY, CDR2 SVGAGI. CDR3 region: CASQLPGSGNTIYF. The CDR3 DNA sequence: TGTGCCAGCCAGCTTCCAGGCTCTGGAAACACCATATATTTT.

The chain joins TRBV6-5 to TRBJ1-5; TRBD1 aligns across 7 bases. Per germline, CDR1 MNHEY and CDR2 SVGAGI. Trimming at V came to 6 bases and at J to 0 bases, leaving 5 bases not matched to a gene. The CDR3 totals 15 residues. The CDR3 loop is CASRWTGDSNQPQHF. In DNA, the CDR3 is TGTGCCAGCAGGTGGACAGGAGATAGCAATCAGCCCCAGCATTTT.

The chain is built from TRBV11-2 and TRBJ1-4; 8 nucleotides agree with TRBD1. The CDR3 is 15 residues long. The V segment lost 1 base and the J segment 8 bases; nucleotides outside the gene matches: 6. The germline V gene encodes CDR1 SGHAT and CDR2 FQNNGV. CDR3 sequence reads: CASSLVQGAWEKLFF. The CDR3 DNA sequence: TGTGCCAGCAGCTTAGTTCAGGGGGCCTGGGAAAAACTGTTTTTT. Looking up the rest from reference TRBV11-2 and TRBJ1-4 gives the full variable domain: EAGVAQSPRYKIIEKRQSVAFWCNPISGHATLYWYQQILGQGPKLLIQFQNNGVVDDSQLPKDRFSAERLKGVDSTLKIQPAKLEDSAVYLCASSLVQGAWEKLFFGSGTQLSVL.

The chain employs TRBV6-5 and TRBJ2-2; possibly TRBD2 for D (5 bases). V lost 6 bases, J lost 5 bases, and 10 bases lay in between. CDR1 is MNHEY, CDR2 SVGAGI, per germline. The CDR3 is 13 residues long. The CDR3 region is CASRARGTGELFF. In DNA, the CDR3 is TGTGCCAGCAGGGCGCGAGGGACCGGGGAGCTGTTTTTT.

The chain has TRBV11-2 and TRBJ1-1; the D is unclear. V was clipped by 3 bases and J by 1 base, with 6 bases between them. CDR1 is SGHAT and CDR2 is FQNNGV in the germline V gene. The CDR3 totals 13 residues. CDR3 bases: TGTGCCAGCAGCTTTAACTCGAACACTGAAGCTTTCTTT. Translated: CASSFNSNTEAFF.

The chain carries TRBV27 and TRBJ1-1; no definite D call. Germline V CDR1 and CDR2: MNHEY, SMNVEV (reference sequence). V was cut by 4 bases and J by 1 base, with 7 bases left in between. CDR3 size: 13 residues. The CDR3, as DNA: TGTGCCAGCAGTTCCCAGGAGAACACTGAAGCTTTCTTT. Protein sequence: CASSSQENTEAFF.

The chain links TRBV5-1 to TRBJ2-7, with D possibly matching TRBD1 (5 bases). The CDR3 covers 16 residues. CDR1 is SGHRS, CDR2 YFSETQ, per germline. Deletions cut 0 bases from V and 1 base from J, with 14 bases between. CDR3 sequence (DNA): TGCGCCAGCAGCTTGGATAGGGGCAGTAGGTCCTACGAGCAGTACTTC. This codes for CASSLDRGSRSYEQYF.

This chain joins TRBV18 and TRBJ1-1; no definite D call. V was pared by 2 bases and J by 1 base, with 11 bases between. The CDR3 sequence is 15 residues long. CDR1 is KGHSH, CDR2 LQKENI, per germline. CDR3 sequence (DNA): TGTGCCAGCTCACCAGACGGGGTTGGGAACACTGAAGCTTTCTTT. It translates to CASSPDGVGNTEAFF.